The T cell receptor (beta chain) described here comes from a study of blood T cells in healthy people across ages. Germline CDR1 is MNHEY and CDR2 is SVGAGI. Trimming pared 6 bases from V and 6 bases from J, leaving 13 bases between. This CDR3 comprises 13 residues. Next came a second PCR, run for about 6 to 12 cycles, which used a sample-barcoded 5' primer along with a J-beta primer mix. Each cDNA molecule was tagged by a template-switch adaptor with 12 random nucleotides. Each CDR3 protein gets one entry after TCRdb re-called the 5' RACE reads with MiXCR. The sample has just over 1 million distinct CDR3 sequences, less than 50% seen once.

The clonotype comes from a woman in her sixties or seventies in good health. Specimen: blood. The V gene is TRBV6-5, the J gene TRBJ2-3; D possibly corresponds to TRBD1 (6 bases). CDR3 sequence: CASSGQSGDTQYF. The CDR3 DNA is TGTGCCAGCAGCGGACAGTCGGGGGATACGCAGTATTTT.